The rows below give T cell receptor beta chains drawn from one sample of a study of blood T cell repertoires in COVID-19. TCRdb keeps only in-frame clones here, not all; method: immunoSEQ multiplex PCR. The repertoire holds 140,000 to 150,000 clones, with around 89% as singletons. The sequencing sample was made of peripheral blood. These receptors originate from a man between 60 and 75 years old with active or convalescent COVID-19. Both conserved end residues are part of each CDR3. D genes are given only for firm matches. Part of the rows lack a size; the others show once, few, many or a class for expanded clones.

>TRBV6-2/TRBV6-3|-|TRBJ1-1|-
TGTGCCAGCAACCCGGGGGGGGCCGGAAACACTGAAGCTTTCTTT
CASNPGGAGNTEAFF
>TRBV11-2|-|TRBJ2-5|TRBD1
TGTGCCGTACAGGGGGACGGGGAGACCCAGTACTTC
CAVQGDGETQYF
>TRBV6-5|-|TRBJ2-1|-
TGTGCCAGCAGTTACGAAGGGGCCGATGAGCAGTTCTTC
CASSYEGADEQFF
>TRBV19|-|TRBJ1-5|TRBD1
TGTGCCAGCAGGGACAGGTCGTATAGCAATCAGCCCCAGCATTTT
CASRDRSYSNQPQHF
>TRBV5-6|once|TRBJ2-1|-
TGTGCCAGCGCCAGCCGACAGGCCTCCTACAATGAGCAGTTCTTC
CASASRQASYNEQFF
>TRBV5-1|few|TRBJ1-4|TRBD1
TGCGCCAGCAGCTTGTGGGGGACAGGGGGGAATGAAAAACTGTTTTTT
CASSLWGTGGNEKLFF
>TRBV5-1|-|TRBJ2-3|TRBD1
TGCGCCAGCAGCTTCGGGACAGGGCCCAGGACAGATACGCAGTATTTT
CASSFGTGPRTDTQYF
>TRBV5-1|-|TRBJ2-7|-
TGCGCCAGCAGCTTGATGGGGGGGCCCTACGAGCAGTACTTC
CASSLMGGPYEQYF
>TRBV12-3/TRBV12-4|-|TRBJ2-5|-
TGTGCCAGCAAACCGGAGGGGCAAGAGACCCAGTACTTC
CASKPEGQETQYF
>TRBV4-2|-|TRBJ2-3|-
TGTGCCAGCAGCCAGTCTAGGGGTAGTACAGATACGCAGTATTTT
CASSQSRGSTDTQYF
>TRBV18|-|TRBJ1-4|-
TGTGCCAGCTCACCTTTCGGGACACCCTCTAATGAAAAACTGTTTTTT
CASSPFGTPSNEKLFF
>TRBV7-3|-|TRBJ2-1|TRBD2
TGTGCCAGCAGCTCCCTCGGGAGGTCCTACAATGAGCAGTTCTTC
CASSSLGRSYNEQFF
>TRBV7-2|-|TRBJ2-5|TRBD2
TGTGCCAGCAGCTCCTATAGCGGGGGGGGAGGGACCCAGTACTTC
CASSSYSGGGGTQYF
>TRBV9|-|TRBJ1-4|-
TGTGCCAGCAGCGCCGGTATCCACCGGTACGAAAAACTGTTTTTT
CASSAGIHRYEKLFF
>TRBV18|once|TRBJ1-3|-
TGTGCCAGCTCACCATTCGCGGTGCCCCCTCCGTCTGGAAACACCATATATTTT
CASSPFAVPPPSGNTIYF
>TRBV28|-|TRBJ1-4|-
TGTGCCAGCACTTCTATAACGCGATACGAAAAACTGTTTTTT
CASTSITRYEKLFF
>TRBV7-3|-|TRBJ2-1|TRBD1
TGTGCCAGCGGGCTAAGTGGGACAGAGACCAATGAGCAGTTCTTC
CASGLSGTETNEQFF
>TRBV10-1|-|TRBJ1-2|-
TGCGCCAGCAGTGAGACTGACACGCCCGAGATCTATGGCTACACCTTC
CASSETDTPEIYGYTF
>TRBV4-1|-|TRBJ2-1|TRBD2
TGCGCCAGCAGCCCCGGTAAGACTAGCGGGGACTACAATGAGCAGTTCTTC
CASSPGKTSGDYNEQFF
>TRBV28|-|TRBJ1-2|-
TGTGCCAGCAACAGTAACTATGGCTACACCTTC
CASNSNYGYTF
>TRBV4-1|-|TRBJ1-1|-
TGCGCCAGCAGCCAAGATTCGGTTCCTGAAGCTTTCTTT
CASSQDSVPEAFF
>TRBV7-2|-|TRBJ2-5|-
TGTGCCAGCAAAGGCAGGGGAACGGAGACCCAGTACTTC
CASKGRGTETQYF
>TRBV29-1|-|TRBJ1-1|-
TGCAGCGACTCAGACAGCTTGAACACTGAAGCTTTCTTT
CSDSDSLNTEAFF
>TRBV10-3|-|TRBJ2-7|TRBD2
TGTGCCATCAGTGAGGGACTAGTGCGATACGAGCAGTACTTC
CAISEGLVRYEQYF
>TRBV18|-|TRBJ1-2|TRBD1
TGTGCCAGCTCACTACAGGGGGAAAGTGGCTACACCTTC
CASSLQGESGYTF
>TRBV5-4|-|TRBJ1-2|-
TGTGCCAGCAGCCCTAACTTCGGGGAGGGCTACACCTTC
CASSPNFGEGYTF
>TRBV10-3|once|TRBJ2-3|TRBD2
TGTGCCATCAGTGGGACTAGCGGGCACTACACAGATACGCAGTATTTT
CAISGTSGHYTDTQYF
>TRBV7-8|few|TRBJ1-2|-
TGTGCCAGCAGCTCCAGAACCAACTATGGCTACACCTTC
CASSSRTNYGYTF
>TRBV3-1/TRBV3-2|-|TRBJ2-7|TRBD2
TGTGCCAGCAGCCCCCAACCCGGGGGGACTAGCGGGAGTGGATCCTACGAGCAGTACTTC
CASSPQPGGTSGSGSYEQYF
>TRBV15|-|TRBJ2-4|TRBD1
TGTGCCACCAGCAGGACAGGGGATATAGCCAAAAACATTCAGTACTTC
CATSRTGDIAKNIQYF
>TRBV13|-|TRBJ2-5|TRBD1
TGTGCCAGCAGCTCGGGACAGGGAAAAGAGACCCAGTACTTC
CASSSGQGKETQYF
>TRBV5-4|-|TRBJ2-3|-
TGTGCCAGCAGCTTAGGGGGAGGCACAGATACGCAGTATTTT
CASSLGGGTDTQYF
>TRBV28|-|TRBJ1-1|TRBD1
TGTGCCAGCAGTCGCCAAAACAGGGGGCGGAACACTGAAGCTTTCTTT
CASSRQNRGRNTEAFF
>TRBV19|-|TRBJ1-5|TRBD1
TGTGCCAGTAGTAGTAGTGGAGGACAGGAGACTATGCCCCAGCATTTT
CASSSSGGQETMPQHF
>TRBV19|-|TRBJ1-4|-
TGTGCCAGTAGTATGCAGGAGACAGCAACTAATGAAAAACTGTTTTTT
CASSMQETATNEKLFF
>TRBV6-5|-|TRBJ1-2|TRBD1
TGTGCCAGCAGCAGTCCCCGGGACAGAGGCTACACCTTC
CASSSPRDRGYTF
>TRBV5-4|-|TRBJ2-1|TRBD2
TGTGCCAGCACCCTGGGAAGCGGGAGCCCCTGGTATGAGCAGTTCTTC
CASTLGSGSPWYEQFF
>TRBV6-2/TRBV6-3|once|TRBJ2-4|TRBD2
TGTGCCAGCAGTTACTCTTTTCTAGCGGGGCGAGCCAAAAACATTCAGTACTTC
CASSYSFLAGRAKNIQYF
>TRBV11-2|-|TRBJ1-4|-
TGTGCCAGCAGCTTAGGTAGACTGCTTAATGAAAAACTGTTTTTT
CASSLGRLLNEKLFF
>TRBV5-1|-|TRBJ2-7|TRBD2
TGCGCCAGCAGAGACAGGGGGTTACGGACCGGGACTAGCGGTGCCTACGAGCAGTACTTC
CASRDRGLRTGTSGAYEQYF
>TRBV6-6|once|TRBJ2-7|-
TGTGCCAGCAGTTACTCGGCAGGCTCCTACGAGCAGTACTTC
CASSYSAGSYEQYF
>TRBV7-9|-|TRBJ1-6|-
TGTGCCAGCAGCTTATCCCGCGATTCACCCCTCCACTTT
CASSLSRDSPLHF
>TRBV21-1|-|TRBJ2-6|-
TGTGCCATCCCCGCGGGACAGGCAAGCTCTGGGGCCAACGTCCTGACTTTC
CAIPAGQASSGANVLTF
>TRBV18|-|TRBJ1-2|-
TGTGCCAGCTCACTGGAACAGGGTGACTATGGCTACACCTTC
CASSLEQGDYGYTF
>TRBV10-3|-|TRBJ1-4|-
TGTGCCTCTTCCTGGGCAGAAGATGAAAAACTGTTTTTT
CASSWAEDEKLFF
>TRBV24-1|-|TRBJ1-1|-
TGTGCCACCAGTGATCCCCTCCAGGCCAGATCGAACACTGAAGCTTTCTTT
CATSDPLQARSNTEAFF
>TRBV5-1|-|TRBJ1-4|-
TGCGCCAGCAGCTTGGAGGTAGCCAATGAAAAACTGTTTTTT
CASSLEVANEKLFF
>TRBV5-4|-|TRBJ1-3|TRBD1
TGTGCCAGCAGCCCCCGACAGGGGGCAGGTGGAAACACCATATATTTT
CASSPRQGAGGNTIYF
>TRBV9|-|TRBJ2-7|-
TGTGCCAGCAGCGTCGCCCCGGACACCGAGCAGTACTTC
CASSVAPDTEQYF
>TRBV7-2|-|TRBJ1-3|-
TGTGCCAGCAGCTTAGACAGAAACACTGGAAACACCATATATTTT
CASSLDRNTGNTIYF
>TRBV18|-|TRBJ2-5|TRBD2
TGTGCCAGCTCATCGCGGACTAGCGGGGCTGAGACCCAGTACTTC
CASSSRTSGAETQYF
>TRBV4-2|-|TRBJ1-2|TRBD1
TGTGCCAGCAGCCAAGATTCGTACAGGGGGAACTATGGCTACACCTTC
CASSQDSYRGNYGYTF
>TRBV30|-|TRBJ1-2|-
TGTGCCTGGAAACCCCCCTCTGGAGTAACGTATGGCTACACCTTC
CAWKPPSGVTYGYTF
>TRBV18|-|TRBJ2-3|TRBD2
TGTGCCAGCTCACCATTTCCTAGCGGGGGGAACACAGATACGCAGTATTTT
CASSPFPSGGNTDTQYF
>TRBV7-8|-|TRBJ1-1|-
TGTGCCAGCAGCTCTAGGGACACAATGAACACTGAAGCTTTCTTT
CASSSRDTMNTEAFF
>TRBV3-1/TRBV3-2|-|TRBJ2-5|TRBD2
TGTGCCAGCAGCCCCGAGGGACTAGCGGGGCCTCAAGAGACCCAGTACTTC
CASSPEGLAGPQETQYF
>TRBV29-1|few|TRBJ2-7|TRBD2
TGCAGCGTTGTGAAAGCGGGAGTATCCTACGAGCAGTACTTC
CSVVKAGVSYEQYF
>TRBV6-5|-|TRBJ2-1|TRBD2
TGTGCCAGCAGCCCCGGGAGGTCCTACTACAATGAGCAGTTCTTC
CASSPGRSYYNEQFF
>TRBV15|-|TRBJ2-2|-
TGTGCCACCAGCAGATCGCTGGGGGGGCTCACGAACACCGGGGAGCTGTTTTTT
CATSRSLGGLTNTGELFF
>TRBV15|-|TRBJ2-3|-
TGTGCCACCAGCAGAGAATTGACAGGCCTCACAGATACGCAGTATTTT
CATSRELTGLTDTQYF